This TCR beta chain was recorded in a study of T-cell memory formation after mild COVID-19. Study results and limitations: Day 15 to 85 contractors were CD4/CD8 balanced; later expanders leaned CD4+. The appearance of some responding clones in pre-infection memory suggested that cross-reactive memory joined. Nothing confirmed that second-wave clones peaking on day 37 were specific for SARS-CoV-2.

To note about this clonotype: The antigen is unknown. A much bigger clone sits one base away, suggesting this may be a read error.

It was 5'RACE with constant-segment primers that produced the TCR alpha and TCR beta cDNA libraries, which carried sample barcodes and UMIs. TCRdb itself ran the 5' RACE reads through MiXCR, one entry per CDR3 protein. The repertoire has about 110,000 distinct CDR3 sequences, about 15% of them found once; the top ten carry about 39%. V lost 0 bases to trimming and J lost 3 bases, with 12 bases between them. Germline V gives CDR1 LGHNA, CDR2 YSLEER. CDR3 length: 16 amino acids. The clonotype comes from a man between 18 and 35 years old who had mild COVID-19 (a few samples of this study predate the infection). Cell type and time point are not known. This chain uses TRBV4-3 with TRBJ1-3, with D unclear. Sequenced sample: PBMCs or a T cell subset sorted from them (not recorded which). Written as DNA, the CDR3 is TGCGCCAGCAGCCAAGACCAGTCTCTCTATGGAAACACCATATATTTT. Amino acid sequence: CASSQDQSLYGNTIYF.